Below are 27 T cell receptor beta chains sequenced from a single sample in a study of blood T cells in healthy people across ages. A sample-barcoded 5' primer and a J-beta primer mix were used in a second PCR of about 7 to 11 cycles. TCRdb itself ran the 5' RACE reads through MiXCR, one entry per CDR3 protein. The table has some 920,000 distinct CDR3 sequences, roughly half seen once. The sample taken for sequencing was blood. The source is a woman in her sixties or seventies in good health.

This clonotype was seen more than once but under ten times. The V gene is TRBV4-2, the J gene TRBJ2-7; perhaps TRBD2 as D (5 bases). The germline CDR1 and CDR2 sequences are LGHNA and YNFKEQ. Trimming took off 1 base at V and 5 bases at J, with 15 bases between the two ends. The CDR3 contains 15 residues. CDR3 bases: TGTGCCAGCAGCCAAGTAGGCGGGCGGGTCAACGAGCAGTACTTC. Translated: CASSQVGGRVNEQYF.

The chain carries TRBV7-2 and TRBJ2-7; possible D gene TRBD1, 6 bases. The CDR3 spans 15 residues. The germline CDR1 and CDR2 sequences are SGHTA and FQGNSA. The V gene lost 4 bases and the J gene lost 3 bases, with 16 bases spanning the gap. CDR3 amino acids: CASSSQGGGNYEQYF. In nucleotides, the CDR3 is TGTGCCAGCAGCTCACAAGGTGGGGGCAACTACGAGCAGTACTTC. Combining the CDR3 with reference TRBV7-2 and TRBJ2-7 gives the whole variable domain GAGVSQSPSNKVTEKGKDVELRCDPISGHTALYWYRQSLGQGLEFLIYFQGNSAPDKSGLPSDRFSAERTGGSVSTLTIQRTQQEDSAVYLCASSSQGGGNYEQYFGPGTRLTVT.

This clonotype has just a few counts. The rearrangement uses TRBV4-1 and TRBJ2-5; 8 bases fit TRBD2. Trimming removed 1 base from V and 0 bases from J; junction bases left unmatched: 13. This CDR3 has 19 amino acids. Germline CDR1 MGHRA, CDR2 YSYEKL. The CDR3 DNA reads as TGCGCCAGCAGCCAAGGTCCCGTGAGGGGCGGGGGGTACCAAGAGACCCAGTACTTC. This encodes CASSQGPVRGGGYQETQYF.

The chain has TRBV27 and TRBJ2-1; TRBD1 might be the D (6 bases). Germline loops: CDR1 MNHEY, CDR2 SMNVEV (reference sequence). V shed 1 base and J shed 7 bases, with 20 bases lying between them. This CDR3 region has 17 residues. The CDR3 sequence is CASSLYGTRTVGNEQFF. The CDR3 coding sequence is TGTGCCAGCAGTTTATATGGAACGAGGACAGTAGGGAATGAGCAGTTCTTC.

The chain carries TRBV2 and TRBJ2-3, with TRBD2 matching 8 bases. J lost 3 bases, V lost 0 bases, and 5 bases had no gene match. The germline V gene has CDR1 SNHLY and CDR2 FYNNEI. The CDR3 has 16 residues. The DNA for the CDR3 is TGTGCCAGCAGTGAAGCAGAGCGGGAGAATACAGATACGCAGTATTTT. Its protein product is CASSEAERENTDTQYF.

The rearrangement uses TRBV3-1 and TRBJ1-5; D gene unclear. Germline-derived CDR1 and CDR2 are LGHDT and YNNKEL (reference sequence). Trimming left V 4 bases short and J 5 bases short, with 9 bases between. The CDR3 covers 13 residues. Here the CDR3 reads CASSRGEYQPQHF. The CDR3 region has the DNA TGTGCCAGCAGCCGCGGGGAGTATCAGCCCCAGCATTTT.

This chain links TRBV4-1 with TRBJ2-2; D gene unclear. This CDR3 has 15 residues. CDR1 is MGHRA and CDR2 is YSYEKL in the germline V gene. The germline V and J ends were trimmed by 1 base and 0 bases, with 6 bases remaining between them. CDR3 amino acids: CASSQVYPNTGELFF. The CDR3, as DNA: TGCGCCAGCAGCCAAGTATATCCGAACACCGGGGAGCTGTTTTTT.

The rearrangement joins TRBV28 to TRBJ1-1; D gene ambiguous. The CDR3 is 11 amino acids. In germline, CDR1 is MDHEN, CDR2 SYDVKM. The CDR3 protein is CASTVNTEAFF. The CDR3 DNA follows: TGTGCTAGTACAGTGAACACTGAAGCTTTCTTT.

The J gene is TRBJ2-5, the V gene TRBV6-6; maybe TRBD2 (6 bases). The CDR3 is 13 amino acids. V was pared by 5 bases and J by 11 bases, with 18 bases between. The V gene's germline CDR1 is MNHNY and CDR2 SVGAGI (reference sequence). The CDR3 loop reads CASSAGTLPKQYF. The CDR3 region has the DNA TGTGCCAGCAGTGCGGGGACCCTCCCCAAGCAGTACTTC.

The CDR3 bases are TGTGCCAGCAGTGTATTTATCAGCTCCTACGAGCAGTACTTC. As protein: CASSVFISSYEQYF. The chain is built from TRBV28 and TRBJ2-7, with unresolved D. The germline V gene encodes CDR1 MDHEN and CDR2 SYDVKM. This CDR3 spans 14 amino acids. V was shortened by 5 bases and J by 0 bases, with 11 bases between the two germline ends.

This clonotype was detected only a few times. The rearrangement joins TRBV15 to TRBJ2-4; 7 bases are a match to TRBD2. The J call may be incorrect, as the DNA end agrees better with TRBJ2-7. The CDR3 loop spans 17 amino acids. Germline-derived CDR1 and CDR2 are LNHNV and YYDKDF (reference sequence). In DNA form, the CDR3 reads TGTGCCACCAGCAGAGAACGCGGGCTAGCGGTCATATACGAGCAGTACTTC. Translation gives CATSRERGLAVIYEQYF.

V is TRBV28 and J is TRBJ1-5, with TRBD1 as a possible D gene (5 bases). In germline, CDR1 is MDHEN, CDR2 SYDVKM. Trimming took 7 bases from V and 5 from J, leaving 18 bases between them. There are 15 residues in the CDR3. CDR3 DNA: TGTGCCAGCACTGAGAATAGGGGCCAGGATCAGCCCCAGCATTTT. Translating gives CASTENRGQDQPQHF.

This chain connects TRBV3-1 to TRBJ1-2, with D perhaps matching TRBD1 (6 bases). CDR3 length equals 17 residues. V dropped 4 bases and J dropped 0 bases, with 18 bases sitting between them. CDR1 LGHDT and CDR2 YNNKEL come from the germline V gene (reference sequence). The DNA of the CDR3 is TGTGCCAGCAGCCCGTCGTCAGGGGCCGGTCCTAACTATGGCTACACCTTC. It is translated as CASSPSSGAGPNYGYTF.

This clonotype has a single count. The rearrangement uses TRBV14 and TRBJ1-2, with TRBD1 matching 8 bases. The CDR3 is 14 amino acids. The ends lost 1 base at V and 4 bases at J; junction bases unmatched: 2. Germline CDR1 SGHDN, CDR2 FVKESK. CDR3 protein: CASSQATGGYGYTF. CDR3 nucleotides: TGTGCCAGCAGCCAAGCCACAGGGGGCTATGGCTACACCTTC. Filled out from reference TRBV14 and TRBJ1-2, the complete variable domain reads EAGVTQFPSHSVIEKGQTVTLRCDPISGHDNLYWYRRVMGKEIKFLLHFVKESKQDESGMPNNRFLAERTGGTYSTLKVQPAELEDSGVYFCASSQATGGYGYTFGSGTRLTVV.

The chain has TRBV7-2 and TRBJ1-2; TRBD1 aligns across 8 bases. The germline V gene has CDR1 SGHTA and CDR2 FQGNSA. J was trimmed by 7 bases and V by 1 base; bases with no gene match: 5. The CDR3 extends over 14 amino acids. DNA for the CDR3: TGTGCCAGCAGCTTAGAAGGACAGGGAGGTGGCTACACCTTC. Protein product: CASSLEGQGGGYTF.

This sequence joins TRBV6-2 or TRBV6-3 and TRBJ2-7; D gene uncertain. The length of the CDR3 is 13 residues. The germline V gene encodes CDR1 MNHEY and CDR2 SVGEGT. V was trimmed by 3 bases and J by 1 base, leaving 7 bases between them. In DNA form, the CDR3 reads TGTGCCAGCAGTTATACCCATTCCTACGAGCAGTACTTC. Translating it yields CASSYTHSYEQYF.

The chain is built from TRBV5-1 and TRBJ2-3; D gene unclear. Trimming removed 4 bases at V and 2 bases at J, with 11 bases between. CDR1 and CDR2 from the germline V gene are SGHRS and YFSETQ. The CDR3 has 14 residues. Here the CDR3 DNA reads TGCGCCAGCAGCCTGACCAGCACCACAGATACGCAGTATTTT. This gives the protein CASSLTSTTDTQYF.

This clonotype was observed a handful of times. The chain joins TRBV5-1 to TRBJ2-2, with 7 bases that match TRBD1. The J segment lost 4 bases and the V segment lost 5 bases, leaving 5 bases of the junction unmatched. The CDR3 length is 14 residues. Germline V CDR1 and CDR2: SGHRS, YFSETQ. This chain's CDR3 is CASRTGQSTGELFF. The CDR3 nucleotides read TGCGCCAGCAGAACGGGACAGAGCACCGGGGAGCTGTTTTTT.

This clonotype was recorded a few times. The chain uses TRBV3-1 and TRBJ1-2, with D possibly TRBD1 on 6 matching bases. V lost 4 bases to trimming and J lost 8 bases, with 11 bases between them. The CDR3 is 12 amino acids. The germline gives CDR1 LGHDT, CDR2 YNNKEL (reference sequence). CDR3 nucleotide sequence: TGTGCCAGCAGCCTCCAGGGGAGAGGCTACACCTTC. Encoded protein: CASSLQGRGYTF.

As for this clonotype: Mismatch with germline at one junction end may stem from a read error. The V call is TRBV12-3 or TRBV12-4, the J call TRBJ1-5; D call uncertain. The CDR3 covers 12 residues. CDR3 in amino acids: CASRLGPQPQHF. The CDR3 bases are TGTGCCAGCAGGTTAGGTCCTCAGCCCCAGCATTTT.

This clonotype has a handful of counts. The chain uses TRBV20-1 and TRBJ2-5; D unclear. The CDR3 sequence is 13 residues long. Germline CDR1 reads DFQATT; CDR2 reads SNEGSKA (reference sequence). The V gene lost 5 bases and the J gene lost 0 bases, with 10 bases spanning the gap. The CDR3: CSASMTYQETQYF. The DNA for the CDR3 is TGCAGTGCTTCCATGACGTACCAAGAGACCCAGTACTTC.

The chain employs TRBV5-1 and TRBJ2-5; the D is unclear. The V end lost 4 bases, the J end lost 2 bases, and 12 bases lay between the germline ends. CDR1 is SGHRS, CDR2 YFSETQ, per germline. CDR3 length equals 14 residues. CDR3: CASSGSSTQETQYF. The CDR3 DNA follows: TGCGCCAGCAGCGGCTCGTCGACGCAAGAGACCCAGTACTTC.

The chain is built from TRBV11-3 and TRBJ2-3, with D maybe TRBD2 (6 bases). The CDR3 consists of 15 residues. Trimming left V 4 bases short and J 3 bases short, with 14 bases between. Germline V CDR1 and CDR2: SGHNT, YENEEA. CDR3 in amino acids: CASSSGGMETDTQYF. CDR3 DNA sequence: TGTGCCAGCAGCTCCGGCGGGATGGAGACAGATACGCAGTATTTT. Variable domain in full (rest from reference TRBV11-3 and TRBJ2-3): EAGVVQSPRYKIIEKKQPVAFWCNPISGHNTLYWYLQNLGQGPELLIRYENEEAVDDSQLPKDRFSAERLKGVDSTLKIQPAELGDSAVYLCASSSGGMETDTQYFGPGTRLTVL.

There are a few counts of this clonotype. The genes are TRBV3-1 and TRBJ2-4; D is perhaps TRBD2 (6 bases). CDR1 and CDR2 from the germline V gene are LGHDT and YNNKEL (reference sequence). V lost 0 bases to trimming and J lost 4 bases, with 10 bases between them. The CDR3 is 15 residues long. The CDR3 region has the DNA TGTGCCAGCAGCCAAGAGGGGGACTGGAAAAACATTCAGTACTTC. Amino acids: CASSQEGDWKNIQYF.

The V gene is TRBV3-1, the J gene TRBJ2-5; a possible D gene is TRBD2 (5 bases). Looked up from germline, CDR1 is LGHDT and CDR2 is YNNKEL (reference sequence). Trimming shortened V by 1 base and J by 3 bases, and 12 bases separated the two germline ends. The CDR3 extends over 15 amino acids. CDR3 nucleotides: TGTGCCAGCAGCCAAGTGACGAAGGGAGAAGAGACCCAGTACTTC. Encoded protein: CASSQVTKGEETQYF.

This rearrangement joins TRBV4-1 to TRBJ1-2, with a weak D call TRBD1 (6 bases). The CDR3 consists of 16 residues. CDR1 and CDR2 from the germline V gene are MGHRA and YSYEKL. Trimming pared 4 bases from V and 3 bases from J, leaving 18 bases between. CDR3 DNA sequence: TGCGCCAGCAGCCTACAGGGCCCCGGAATCGACTATGGCTACACCTTC. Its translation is CASSLQGPGIDYGYTF.

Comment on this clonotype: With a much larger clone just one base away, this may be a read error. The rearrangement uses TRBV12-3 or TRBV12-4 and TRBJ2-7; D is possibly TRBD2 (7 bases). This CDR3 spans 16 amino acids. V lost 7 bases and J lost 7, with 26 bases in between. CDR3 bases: TGTGCCAGCACCCGAGAAGTGGGGGGGGCTAACAATGAGCAGTACTTC. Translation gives CASTREVGGANNEQYF.